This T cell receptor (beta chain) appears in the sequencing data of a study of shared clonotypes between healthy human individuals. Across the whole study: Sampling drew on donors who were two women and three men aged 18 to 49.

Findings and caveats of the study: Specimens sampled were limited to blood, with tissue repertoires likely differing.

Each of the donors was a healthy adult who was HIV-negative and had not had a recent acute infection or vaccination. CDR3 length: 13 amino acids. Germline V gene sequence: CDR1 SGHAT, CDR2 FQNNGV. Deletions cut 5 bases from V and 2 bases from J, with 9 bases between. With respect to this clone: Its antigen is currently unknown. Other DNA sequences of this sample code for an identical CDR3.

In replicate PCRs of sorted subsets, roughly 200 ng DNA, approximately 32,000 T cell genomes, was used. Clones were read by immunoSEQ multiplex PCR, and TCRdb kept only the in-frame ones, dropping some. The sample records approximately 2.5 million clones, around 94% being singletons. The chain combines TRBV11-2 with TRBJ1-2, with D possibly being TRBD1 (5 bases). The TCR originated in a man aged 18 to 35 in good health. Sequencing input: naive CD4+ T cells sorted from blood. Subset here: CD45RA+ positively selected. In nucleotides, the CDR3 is TGTGCCAGCAGCCCTCGGGGGAACTATGGCTACACCTTC. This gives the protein CASSPRGNYGYTF. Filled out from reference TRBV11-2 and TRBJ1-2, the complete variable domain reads EAGVAQSPRYKIIEKRQSVAFWCNPISGHATLYWYQQILGQGPKLLIQFQNNGVVDDSQLPKDRFSAERLKGVDSTLKIQPAKLEDSAVYLCASSPRGNYGYTFGSGTRLTVV.